A single TCR beta chain is shown here with its context. Trimming removed 9 bases at V and 5 bases at J, with 13 bases between. CDR1 and CDR2 from the germline V gene are KGHDR and SFDVKD. This CDR3 contains 13 residues. This entry comes from a study of blood T cell repertoires in COVID-19. Generated by immunoSEQ multiplex PCR, the TCRdb table keeps only in-frame clones and is missing some. This sample carries a few hundred thousand clones, approximately 85% of them seen once, and the ten largest clones take around 1%. The TCR sequence derives from a human donor with COVID-19, enrolled during active disease. The donor label of this sample is uncertain. The chain employs TRBV24-1 and TRBJ2-1; D possibly corresponds to TRBD2 (6 bases). The sequenced material came from peripheral blood. CDR3 protein: CATQDGLNNEQFF. The CDR3 DNA is TGTGCCACCCAGGACGGACTAAACAATGAGCAGTTCTTC.